The T cell receptor (beta chain) described here comes from a study of blood T cell repertoires in COVID-19. Clones were read by immunoSEQ multiplex PCR, and TCRdb kept only the in-frame ones, dropping some. Of more than 60,000 clones in the sample, 65% to 85% were seen once. This CDR3 contains 16 residues. With 3 bases removed from V and 1 base from J, the gap between germline ends came to 17 bases. Germline lookup yields CDR1 SGHRS and CDR2 YFSETQ. The sequence derives from a man aged 50-59 years with acute or convalescent COVID-19. The chain couples TRBV5-1 to TRBJ2-7; unclear D gene. Sequenced: peripheral blood. CDR3 coding DNA: TGCGCCAGCAGCTCCCCCCGTGGCAGTTCTTCCTACGAGCAGTACTTC. Amino acids: CASSSPRGSSSYEQYF.